The text below deals with one T cell receptor beta chain. This clone was observed once. The target of this receptor is not known. No base quality information exists; no much larger clone differs at one position. The sample belongs to a study of T cell responses to AZD1222 COVID-19 vaccine (dated by TCRdb to 2020 to 2023). A note on the overall study: AZD1222 recipients with second doses at about 4 weeks or about 12 weeks were pooled, because spike-specific TCR depth and breadth did not differ between schedules. A total of under 250 trial participants underwent TCR sequencing, of whom about 200 had received two doses of AZD1222 and 26 had received two doses of the MenACWY control vaccine. Trial participants were enrolled by age into 18-55, 56-69 and 70-plus year subgroups, with about 150, 28 and 57 TCR-sequenced participants respectively.

The CDR3 regions of human TCRbeta chains were analyzed by immunosequencing. The authors processed their data as follows. Repertoire TCRs were checked for matches against a reference library of SARS-CoV-2-specific TCRs that had been generated using the MIRA antigen-specificity platform. Breadth was defined as the fraction of unique TCRs that were SARS-CoV-2-associated. Depth was defined as the fraction of total T cells that were SARS-CoV-2-associated. Using the MIRA data, each spike-specific TCR was mapped to the spike region that the TCR reacts to and placed in a CD4 or CD8 class. Log10-transformed breadth and depth values were compared by one-way ANOVA with Sidak's multiple comparisons tests. Drawn from immuneACCESS, this table holds only the in-frame rearrangements with V and J called that TCRdb kept. Clones are partly lost; checked studies trace under half to an unresolved V gene and leave the rest unexplained. V, J and clone size are those of that table, while D and trimming were read from the DNA. The table for this sample lists about 120,000 clones; over 85% of them were counted only once. Around 4.5% of the sample comes from the top ten.

The research as a whole found: Reportedly, almost half of the unique spike-specific TCRs recognized epitopes lying outside the regions that are mutated in the B.1.351 and B.1.1.7 variants. Participants were mostly white British and included more females than males, and it was suggested by the authors that clonal diversity may have been underestimated. CD4 TCRs associated with the vaccine covered the entire spike protein, and the dominant responses were in regions 160-218 and 743-854. In the small 56-69-year group, the increase in depth fell short of significance, most likely because of low power. A significant rise in spike-specific TCR breadth and depth was observed after two AZD1222 doses relative to day 0 and relative to MenACWY recipients. Because no day 14 peak-response samples were available, repertoires were characterized only after the peak T cell response. Conclusions about previously exposed vaccinees are limited because only five to seven AZD1222 recipients were SARS-CoV-2 seropositive at baseline.

Sample time point, as interpreted from the label and publication: baseline before first vaccination. The vaccinee samples were drawn from two UK trials, COV001 and COV002, one of which was a single-blind randomized controlled phase 2/3 trial testing AZD1222 (ChAdOx1 nCoV-19) in healthy adults. Trial participant PBMC samples were collected at day 0 and day 28 after the second dose for TCRbeta chain sequencing. As encoded in the germline V gene, CDR1 is MGHRA while CDR2 is YSYEKL. The V end loses 0 bases and the J end loses 4 bases, and a stretch of 12 bases separates them. The CDR3 sequence holds 16 residues, the cysteine and phenylalanine included. The kept DNA is CDR3 alone, 48 bases in frame from the first base.

The receptor chain draws on TRBV4-1 and TRBJ1-4; D gene: possibly TRBD1, on 5 matching bases. Sequencing was performed on peripheral blood, taken on day 0 of AZD1222 vaccination. This sequence was found in an adult in good health. CDR3 reads: CASSQDMAGINEKLFF. The sequenced DNA: TGCGCCAGCAGCCAAGATATGGCAGGGATTAATGAAAAACTGTTTTTT.